These 24 T cell receptor beta chains originate from one sample sequenced in a study of blood T cells in healthy people across ages. Primers used in a second PCR of roughly 6 to 11 cycles were a sample-barcoded 5' primer and a J-beta primer mix. MiXCR was run by TCRdb on the 5' RACE reads, yielding one entry per CDR3 protein. This sample has around 580,000 distinct CDR3 sequences, with 40% to 50% found just once. The sequenced material came from blood. These receptors originate from a man of 80 years or more in good health.

This clonotype came up once. A clone one base away is much larger, so this may be a read error. This sequence joins TRBV15 and TRBJ2-1; unclear D gene. This CDR3 comprises 16 residues. Germline CDR1 is LNHNV and CDR2 is YYDKDF (reference sequence). Trimming stripped 2 bases from V and 10 bases from J, with 21 bases between. CDR3 coding DNA: TGTGCCACCAGCAGACACGAGAGGAAGAGCTCCTACGAGCAGTTCTTC. This sequence encodes CATSRHERKSSYEQFF.

This clonotype was seen only a few times. The J gene is TRBJ1-5, the V gene TRBV7-9; 8 positions agree with TRBD1. J was trimmed by 7 bases and V by 4 bases; bases with no gene match: 3. This CDR3 region has 13 residues. Germline V gene sequence: CDR1 SEHNR, CDR2 FQNEAQ (reference sequence). CDR3 sequence: CASSYGQGQPQHF. As DNA, the CDR3 is TGTGCCAGCAGCTACGGACAGGGCCAGCCCCAGCATTTT.

The chain is built from TRBV10-2 and TRBJ2-7; 12 bases line up with TRBD1. CDR1 and CDR2 from the germline V gene are WSHSY and SAAADI. CDR3 length: 16 residues. Trimming at V came to 3 bases and at J to 7 bases, leaving 10 bases not matched to a gene. The chain's CDR3 is CASSEVPGQGAQEQYF. In DNA form, the CDR3 reads TGCGCCAGCAGTGAAGTCCCGGGACAGGGGGCGCAAGAGCAGTACTTC.

V and J are TRBV6-2 or TRBV6-3 and TRBJ1-2; D remains ambiguous. The germline V gene has CDR1 MNHEY and CDR2 SVGEGT. V lost 4 bases and J lost 4, with 7 bases in between. This CDR3 spans 12 amino acids. The CDR3 nucleotides read TGTGCCAGCAGTTCGTTGACCTATGGCTACACCTTC. It is translated as CASSSLTYGYTF.

The V and J genes are TRBV10-3 and TRBJ1-2; 9 nucleotides line up with TRBD1. The ends lost 4 bases at V and 7 bases at J; junction bases unmatched: 7. CDR3 length equals 14 residues. The germline V gene has CDR1 ENHRY and CDR2 SYGVKD. The CDR3: CAISAGDRAFGYTF. The CDR3 coding sequence is TGTGCCATCAGTGCGGGGGACAGGGCCTTTGGCTACACCTTC.

This clonotype was observed a few times. The genes are TRBV11-1 and TRBJ2-5; 10 nucleotides agree with TRBD1. J gave up 4 bases and V 7 bases, and 6 bases lay outside the gene matches. The CDR3 is made up of 14 amino acids. CDR1 SGHAT and CDR2 FQDESV come from the germline V gene (reference sequence). Here the CDR3 DNA reads TGTGCCAGCAAATCGGGACAGGGGCGAGAGACCCAGTACTTC. It specifies CASKSGQGRETQYF.

CDR3 DNA: TGTGCCAGCAGTTTATCCAGGTCGAGGGAGCAGTACTTC. Protein: CASSLSRSREQYF. The chain joins TRBV27 to TRBJ2-7, with D unresolved. The germline CDR1 and CDR2 sequences are MNHEY and SMNVEV (reference sequence). The V and J ends lost 0 bases and 7 bases respectively, with 10 bases between them. The CDR3 extends over 13 amino acids.

This clonotype was counted only a few times. J is TRBJ1-6 and V is TRBV20-1, with TRBD1 identical over 10 bases. The germline V gene has CDR1 DFQATT and CDR2 SNEGSKA (reference sequence). After removal of 6 bases from V and 3 bases from J, the junction contained 11 bases not matched to a gene. This CDR3 region has 17 residues. CDR3 coding DNA: TGCAGTGCCAGGACAGGGGGGCCGACCCGCTATAATTCACCCCTCCACTTT. Amino acids: CSARTGGPTRYNSPLHF.

The rearrangement uses TRBV20-1 and TRBJ2-3, with 11 positions matching TRBD2. The CDR3 is made up of 14 amino acids. V lost 4 bases, J lost 3 bases, and 3 bases stayed unmatched. Germline CDR1 DFQATT, CDR2 SNEGSKA (reference sequence). CDR3 loop: CSATSGGLTDTQYF. The CDR3 DNA sequence: TGCAGTGCTACTAGCGGGGGGCTGACAGATACGCAGTATTTT.

Ten or more counts support this clonotype. This chain joins TRBV9 and TRBJ2-5; tentatively, D is TRBD2 (6 bases). This CDR3 region has 13 residues. CDR1 is SGDLS and CDR2 is YYNGEE in the germline V gene. V was clipped by 0 bases and J by 4 bases, with 7 bases between them. Written as DNA, the CDR3 is TGTGCCAGCAGCGTAGAGGGAGGAGAGACCCAGTACTTC. Its protein product is CASSVEGGETQYF.

The chain joins TRBV9 to TRBJ2-3; 9 bases map to TRBD1. Losses at the gene ends were 2 bases for V and 1 base for J; bases not matched to a gene: 8. This CDR3 spans 17 amino acids. The germline V gene has CDR1 SGDLS and CDR2 YYNGEE. In DNA, the CDR3 is TGTGCCAGCAGCGTCGAAACAGGGGGCGCCGGCACAGATACGCAGTATTTT. It is translated as CASSVETGGAGTDTQYF.

V gene TRBV27 combines with J gene TRBJ2-7; 9 bases match TRBD1. Trimming removed 2 bases from V and 2 bases from J; junction bases left unmatched: 1. This CDR3 has 14 residues. Germline V gives CDR1 MNHEY, CDR2 SMNVEV (reference sequence). CDR3 nucleotides: TGTGCCAGCAGTTTACGACAGGGGGCCTACGAGCAGTACTTC. It specifies CASSLRQGAYEQYF.

The chain links TRBV20-1 to TRBJ2-1; D possibly uses TRBD1 or TRBD2 (5 bases each). This CDR3 region has 13 residues. Trimming stripped 4 bases from V and 5 bases from J, with 12 bases between. From germline, CDR1 is DFQATT and CDR2 SNEGSKA (reference sequence). CDR3 coding DNA: TGCAGTGCTATCCGGGACCTCAACAATGAGCAGTTCTTC. Encoded protein: CSAIRDLNNEQFF.

This sequence joins TRBV15 and TRBJ1-5; D remains ambiguous. Germline lookup yields CDR1 LNHNV and CDR2 YYDKDF (reference sequence). Trimming removed 1 base at V and 0 bases at J, with 7 bases between. The CDR3 has 15 amino acids. The CDR3 sequence is CATSRVVDSNQPQHF. The CDR3 DNA reads TGTGCCACCAGCAGAGTCGTTGATAGCAATCAGCCCCAGCATTTT.

In DNA form, the CDR3 reads TGTGCCAGCAGCTTGCGTCCTATGAACACTGAAGCTTTCTTT. Translated, it gives CASSLRPMNTEAFF. The gene calls are TRBV7-8 and TRBJ1-1; no clear D. Deletions cut 3 bases from V and 0 bases from J, with 8 bases between. CDR3 length equals 14 residues. Germline V gives CDR1 SGHVS, CDR2 FQNEAQ.

The gene calls are TRBV7-2 and TRBJ2-1; D remains ambiguous. Between the trimmed V and J ends, which lost 6 bases and 5 bases, there was a span of 17 bases. There are 15 residues in the CDR3. Germline CDR1 SGHTA, CDR2 FQGNSA. The CDR3 region has the DNA TGTGCCAGCAGTCTACATCGGAGCCCCAACAATGAGCAGTTCTTC. This codes for CASSLHRSPNNEQFF. Supplemented by reference TRBV7-2 and TRBJ2-1, the full variable domain reads GAGVSQSPSNKVTEKGKDVELRCDPISGHTALYWYRQSLGQGLEFLIYFQGNSAPDKSGLPSDRFSAERTGGSVSTLTIQRTQQEDSAVYLCASSLHRSPNNEQFFGPGTRLTVL.

As regards this clonotype: It may be a read error: a sequence one base away is much more abundant. The rearrangement joins TRBV27 to TRBJ1-6; 10 bases are a match to TRBD1. Germline CDR1 MNHEY, CDR2 SMNVEV (reference sequence). The length of the CDR3 is 17 residues. J lost 13 bases, V lost 2 bases, and 14 bases had no gene match. The CDR3: CASSLPGTGTGVFPLHF. The CDR3 DNA follows: TGTGCCAGCAGTTTACCAGGGACAGGGACAGGGGTTTTCCCCCTCCACTTT.

A single count supports this clonotype. This chain connects TRBV12-3 or TRBV12-4 to TRBJ1-6; D is undetermined. The CDR3 covers 19 residues. Trimming cost V 4 bases and J 4 bases, with 23 bases left between them. The CDR3 DNA reads as TGTGCCAGCAGTTCTAATCGTGGTCATAGGGCGACTTATAATTCACCCCTCCACTTT. Its protein product is CASSSNRGHRATYNSPLHF.

The chain combines TRBV12-3 or TRBV12-4 with TRBJ2-4; D is possibly TRBD2 (6 bases). The DNA end is a closer match to TRBJ2-7, so the J assignment may be wrong. CDR3 length: 15 amino acids. CDR3 in amino acids: CASSGLLTDAYEQYF. CDR3 bases: TGTGCCAGCAGTGGACTACTGACGGATGCCTACGAGCAGTACTTC.

CDR3: CASSSSGENYGYTF. The CDR3 DNA reads as TGCGCCAGCAGCTCCAGCGGGGAAAACTATGGCTACACCTTC. This chain links TRBV5-1 with TRBJ1-2, with D hard to call. The CDR3 runs 14 residues. Germline V gene lookup returns CDR1 SGHRS and CDR2 YFSETQ. V dropped 3 bases and J dropped 2 bases, with 11 bases sitting between them.

The chain employs TRBV7-2 and TRBJ2-1; TRBD1 is a possible D gene (6 bases). This CDR3 contains 15 residues. Per the germline V gene, CDR1 is SGHTA and CDR2 is FQGNSA. V was cut by 6 bases and J by 2 bases, with 14 bases left in between. The CDR3 region is CASSTDRRPYNEQFF. DNA of the CDR3: TGTGCCAGCAGTACAGACAGGCGGCCCTACAATGAGCAGTTCTTC.

Here the CDR3 reads CSVTGGQAQYF. The CDR3 DNA reads as TGCAGCGTGACAGGGGGGCAGGCCCAGTACTTC. This chain links TRBV29-1 with TRBJ2-5; 9 nucleotides line up with TRBD1. Per the germline V gene, CDR1 is SQVTM and CDR2 is ANQGSEA. This CDR3 spans 11 amino acids. V shed 6 bases and J 9 bases; nucleotides not matched to a gene: 5. Looking up the rest from reference TRBV29-1 and TRBJ2-5 gives the full variable domain: SAVISQKPSRDICQRGTSLTIQCQVDSQVTMMFWYRQQPGQSLTLIATANQGSEATYESGFVIDKFPISRPNLTFSTLTVSNMSPEDSSIYLCSVTGGQAQYFGPGTRLLVL.

The V and J genes are TRBV6-2 or TRBV6-3 and TRBJ2-1; TRBD1 might be the D (6 bases). Per the germline V gene, CDR1 is MNHEY and CDR2 is SVGEGT. The CDR3 is 15 residues long. V was shortened by 5 bases and J by 7 bases, with 18 bases between the two germline ends. The CDR3, as DNA: TGTGCCAGCAGTAAAAACAGGGATTTGAGTAATGAGCAGTTCTTC. As protein: CASSKNRDLSNEQFF.

This chain connects TRBV6-5 to TRBJ2-5, with D tentatively TRBD2 (6 bases). This CDR3 is built from 18 residues. Per germline, CDR1 MNHEY and CDR2 SVGAGI. V was cut by 2 bases and J by 11 bases, with 30 bases left in between. CDR3 protein: CASSYERETSGERDEQYF. The CDR3 nucleotides read TGTGCCAGCAGTTACGAGAGGGAGACTAGTGGGGAGAGGGATGAGCAGTACTTC.